The present T cell receptor beta chain was sequenced within a study of blood T cell repertoires in COVID-19 (dated by TCRdb to the early 2020s). Broadly, across the study: Samples from collaborators originated in the United States, Italy and Spain and spanned both the acute and convalescent phases of COVID-19. The repertoires were released in a freely available public database intended as a resource for research on the immune response to SARS-CoV-2. The material from the prospective study consisted of cDNA or gDNA derived from T cells, B-cell-depleted T cells, or PBMCs. Where HLA class I and class II types were available, the types were taken from metadata supplied by the sample provider, not from assay-based typing. Deeply sampled blood TCRbeta repertoires from subjects exposed to, actively infected with, or recovered from COVID-19 were included in the dataset. The samples were drawn from the first 160 participants of the ongoing ImmuneRACE study and from 1,254 subjects provided by 6 global collaborators. Sample metadata almost always included a de-identified subject ID, COVID-19 status, age in years and sex. Overall study outcomes, separate from this receptor: The quantity of clinical and demographic metadata differed by source and by participant and was supplied without curation.

TCRbeta CDR3 regions were amplified from genomic DNA by means of the immunoSEQ Assay, a bias-controlled multiplex PCR. The original methods were these. Within the assay, amplification of reference gene primers was used to estimate how many nucleated cells each sample contained. Sequence reads were collapsed and filtered to measure the absolute abundance of every unique TCRbeta CDR3 rearrangement. Productive Simpson clonality was computed per sample as the square root of Simpson's diversity index over productive rearrangements. The source is immuneACCESS, and TCRdb retained only in-frame sequences with V and J called. Part of the clones is not carried over; for the studies checked, unresolved V genes explain less than half of this, and the remainder is unexplained. V, J and clone size are those of that table, while D and trimming were read from the DNA. This sample comprises approximately 120,000 clones, 83% of them detected only once. Around a sixth of the sample is in the top ten clones.

With respect to this clone: It has no known antigen specificity. The input lacks base qualities; no much larger clone sits a single base away.

Whole blood was collected in K2EDTA tubes by collaborating institutions according to the institutions' own protocols. For TCRbeta analysis, collaborator samples were shipped as frozen whole blood, as isolated PBMCs, or as DNA extracted from either sample type. The CDR3, cysteine through phenylalanine, is 13 amino acids long. Just CDR3 DNA is preserved here, 39 bases in frame from base 1. Deletion took 3 bases off V and 1 base off J, with a span of 6 bases between the germline ends. Via the germline V gene, CDR1 is KGHSH and CDR2 LQKENI. What was sequenced was peripheral blood. This sequence originates from a woman aged 55-70 years with acute or convalescent COVID-19. The V and J segments used are TRBV18 and TRBJ1-1; 5 matching bases give a weak D call of TRBD1. DNA sequence: TGTGCCAGCTCACCCGGACAGAACACTGAAGCTTTCTTT. It translates to CASSPGQNTEAFF. The variable domain in full, with residues beyond the CDR3 obtained from the reference TRBV18 and TRBJ1-1 genes, is NAGVMQNPRHLVRRRGQEARLRCSPMKGHSHVYWYRQLPEEGLKFMVYLQKENIIDESGMPKERFSAEFPKEGPSILRIQQVVRGDSAAYFCASSPGQNTEAFFGQGTRLTVV.